Shown below are 10 T cell receptor beta chains from a single sample sequenced in a study of cytomegalovirus exposure and HLA in healthy donors. The PCR had 60 Vbeta and 13 Jbeta primers. The repertoire was sequenced with immunoSEQ multiplex PCR; TCRdb's copy has only in-frame clones and lacks some. This sample has 150,000 to 200,000 clones, with 75% to 90% found just once. The sequencing input was PBMCs. Receptors originate from a woman in her 50s in good health and CMV-seropositive.

The chain recombines TRBV21-1 with TRBJ2-3; TRBD2 was called by the table and not checked on the DNA. TRBV21-1 is a known pseudogene. CDR3 length: 14 amino acids. The CDR3 protein is CASNGGPSTDTQYF. CDR3 nucleotides: TGTGCCAGCAACGGGGGGCCTAGCACAGATACGCAGTATTTT.

The V gene is TRBV18, the J gene TRBJ2-2, with D possibly TRBD1 on 6 matching bases. V dropped 4 bases and J dropped 0 bases, with 9 bases sitting between them. The CDR3 consists of 15 residues. Germline V lookup: CDR1 KGHSH, CDR2 LQKENI. The DNA for the CDR3 is TGTGCCAGCTCACAACAGGGCCCGAACACCGGGGAGCTGTTTTTT. This translates into CASSQQGPNTGELFF.

V is TRBV9 and J is TRBJ1-4; the D gene is possibly TRBD1 (6 bases). V was trimmed by 7 bases and J by 16 bases, leaving 14 bases between them. Germline V gives CDR1 SGDLS, CDR2 YYNGEE. The CDR3 sequence is 10 residues long. The CDR3 DNA reads TGTGCCAGCGGGGGGGGCTACCCGTTTTTT. It yields the protein CASGGGYPFF.

The rearrangement joins TRBV19 to TRBJ1-3, with D possibly TRBD1 on 5 matching bases. V was shortened by 2 bases and J by 3 bases, with 8 bases between the two germline ends. Per the germline V gene, CDR1 is LNHDA and CDR2 is SQIVND (reference sequence). This CDR3 has 14 amino acids. DNA for the CDR3: TGTGCCAGTAGTATACAGGGTGGTGGAAACACCATATATTTT. This encodes CASSIQGGGNTIYF.

The chain couples TRBV19 to TRBJ2-1; 12 bases align to TRBD2. The junction had 10 bases not matched to a gene; V was cut back by 5 bases and J by 8 bases. The CDR3 is 16 residues long. The germline V gene encodes CDR1 LNHDA and CDR2 SQIVND (reference sequence). The CDR3 is CASSSFTSGGSDEQFF. The DNA for the CDR3 is TGTGCCAGTAGTTCTTTTACTAGCGGGGGGAGTGATGAGCAGTTCTTC. Looking up the rest from reference TRBV19 and TRBJ2-1 gives the full variable domain: DGGITQSPKYLFRKEGQNVTLSCEQNLNHDAMYWYRQDPGQGLRLIYYSQIVNDFQKGDIAEGYSVSREKKESFPLTVTSAQKNPTAFYLCASSSFTSGGSDEQFFGPGTRLTVL.

The chain employs TRBV6-5 and TRBJ2-7; TRBD2 aligns across 9 bases. This CDR3 has 15 amino acids. J gave up 5 bases and V 6 bases, and 11 bases lay outside the gene matches. From germline, CDR1 is MNHEY and CDR2 SVGAGI. This chain's CDR3 is CASRPSGLAIHEQYF. In DNA form, the CDR3 reads TGTGCCAGCAGACCCTCCGGACTAGCGATACACGAGCAGTACTTC.

The V call is TRBV14, the J call TRBJ2-3, with a tentative D call TRBD1 (6 bases). The CDR3 runs to 16 residues. V was clipped by 5 bases and J by 2 bases, with 17 bases between them. Germline CDR1 is SGHDN and CDR2 is FVKESK. CDR3 coding DNA: TGTGCCAGCAGCAAAACCCGGGACACTTACACAGATACGCAGTATTTT. Translation: CASSKTRDTYTDTQYF. The full variable domain, in which reference TRBV14 and TRBJ2-3 provide the parts outside the CDR3, is EAGVTQFPSHSVIEKGQTVTLRCDPISGHDNLYWYRRVMGKEIKFLLHFVKESKQDESGMPNNRFLAERTGGTYSTLKVQPAELEDSGVYFCASSKTRDTYTDTQYFGPGTRLTVL.

The gene calls are TRBV30 and TRBJ1-2; unclear D gene. V was clipped by 7 bases and J by 2 bases, with 14 bases between them. Germline V gives CDR1 GTSNPN, CDR2 SVGIG (reference sequence). This CDR3 comprises 13 residues. This CDR3 reads CASTRVTNYGYTF. The DNA of the CDR3 is TGTGCCTCTACCCGGGTTACCAACTATGGCTACACCTTC.

The chain has TRBV18 and TRBJ2-1; 8 bases map to TRBD2. Germline V gene lookup returns CDR1 KGHSH and CDR2 LQKENI. CDR3 length equals 15 residues. V was clipped by 0 bases and J by 3 bases; unmatched bases: 1. CDR3 amino acids: CASSPPSGIYNEQFF. CDR3 DNA sequence: TGTGCCAGCTCACCACCTAGCGGGATCTACAATGAGCAGTTCTTC.

The chain joins TRBV7-8 to TRBJ2-7, with 11 bases that match TRBD1. CDR3 length: 17 amino acids. CDR1 and CDR2 (germline): SGHVS, FQNEAQ. The V gene end was trimmed by 5 bases and the J gene end by 3 bases; junction bases not matched to a gene: 12. As DNA, the CDR3 is TGTGCCAGCAGCCTAGGACAGGGGGCGACGTTCGGCTACGAGCAGTACTTC. Amino acids: CASSLGQGATFGYEQYF.